What follows are 28 T cell receptor beta chains derived from one specimen sequenced in a study of T cells in localized non-small cell lung cancer (dated by TCRdb to 2018 to 2020). Receptor amplification or capture employed the immunoSEQ multiplex PCR assay. TCRdb's version of the immuneACCESS table is confined to in-frame rearrangements and falls short of the full clone set. An unresolved V gene accounts for under half of the shortfall where checked; the remainder is of unknown origin. A total of 25,000 to 30,000 clones appear in this sample, about 90% of them only once. The top ten hold about 4.4% of the sample. Sequences were derived from peripheral blood mononuclear cells, sampled before any cancer treatment. These receptors were obtained from a woman aged 35 to 69 with stage III lung adenocarcinoma.

This sequence joins TRBV10-3 and TRBJ1-1; TRBD1 might be the D (6 bases). Germline V lookup: CDR1 ENHRY, CDR2 SYGVKD. This CDR3 is built from 14 residues. V dropped 0 bases and J dropped 2 bases, with 7 bases sitting between them. The CDR3 DNA is TGTGCCATCAGTGAGTCACAGGGAAACACTGAAGCTTTCTTT. This sequence encodes CAISESQGNTEAFF.

The chain couples TRBV30 to TRBJ2-2; no clear D. V gave up 1 base and J gave up 5 bases, with 11 bases separating them. This CDR3 spans 14 amino acids. Germline V CDR1 and CDR2: GTSNPN, SVGIG (reference sequence). In DNA, the CDR3 is TGTGCCTGGAGTGCCGGTCTGGGGACCGGGGAGCTGTTTTTT. The encoded protein is CAWSAGLGTGELFF.

V and J are TRBV15 and TRBJ1-2; 11 nucleotides align to TRBD1. Per the germline V gene, CDR1 is LNHNV and CDR2 is YYDKDF (reference sequence). Trimming removed 0 bases from V and 2 bases from J; junction bases left unmatched: 2. The CDR3 has 16 amino acids. The CDR3 DNA follows: TGTGCCACCAGCAGAGATAGGACAGGGGGCAACTATGGCTACACCTTC. This encodes CATSRDRTGGNYGYTF.

The chain has TRBV6-6 and TRBJ2-5, with D possibly TRBD2 on 6 matching bases. The CDR3 has 12 residues. Trimming removed 6 bases from V and 4 bases from J, with 9 bases in between. CDR1 MNHNY and CDR2 SVGAGI come from the germline V gene (reference sequence). CDR3 sequence: CASSRSGETQYF. The DNA of the CDR3 is TGTGCCAGCAGCCGTAGCGGAGAGACCCAGTACTTC.

J is TRBJ2-2 and V is TRBV18, with D possibly being TRBD1 (6 bases). The CDR3 extends over 14 amino acids. Trimming removed 6 bases at V and 7 bases at J, with 15 bases between. CDR1 is KGHSH and CDR2 is LQKENI in the germline V gene. Written as DNA, the CDR3 is TGTGCCAGCTCCCCCAGGGGCACCAACGGGGAGCTGTTTTTT. This encodes CASSPRGTNGELFF. Full variable domain (rest looked up from reference TRBV18 and TRBJ2-2): NAGVMQNPRHLVRRRGQEARLRCSPMKGHSHVYWYRQLPEEGLKFMVYLQKENIIDESGMPKERFSAEFPKEGPSILRIQQVVRGDSAAYFCASSPRGTNGELFFGEGSRLTVL.

The chain recombines TRBV28 with TRBJ1-5; no clear D gene. Trimming took off 2 bases at V and 7 bases at J, with 15 bases between the two ends. Germline CDR1 reads MDHEN; CDR2 reads SYDVKM. The CDR3 contains 15 residues. Here the CDR3 reads CASSLQPTERQPQHF. The CDR3, as DNA: TGTGCCAGCAGTTTACAGCCTACGGAGCGGCAGCCCCAGCATTTT.

The CDR3 sequence: CASQNLYQETQYF. The CDR3 DNA is TGTGCCAGCCAGAACTTGTACCAAGAGACCCAGTACTTC. This chain links TRBV6-1 with TRBJ2-5, with no clear D. Germline loops: CDR1 MNHNS, CDR2 SASEGT. V lost 8 bases and J 0 bases, leaving 10 bases between the germline ends. The CDR3 extends over 13 amino acids.

The V call is TRBV30, the J call TRBJ2-1; D possibly corresponds to TRBD1 (6 bases). This CDR3 contains 10 residues. The V gene's germline CDR1 is GTSNPN and CDR2 SVGIG (reference sequence). The ends were cut back, 8 bases at V and 7 bases at J, with 9 bases in the middle. The chain's CDR3 is CALGGNEQFF. The DNA of the CDR3 is TGTGCCCTAGGGGGAAATGAGCAGTTCTTC.

The chain links TRBV4-1 to TRBJ2-3; D is possibly TRBD1 or TRBD2 (5 bases each). Germline V gives CDR1 MGHRA, CDR2 YSYEKL. The CDR3 spans 13 residues. Trimming took 3 bases from V and 4 from J, leaving 8 bases between them. The DNA for the CDR3 is TGCGCCAGCAGCCAGGGGGAACCAGATACGCAGTATTTT. Residues: CASSQGEPDTQYF.

The chain uses TRBV4-2 and TRBJ1-3; D is unresolved. V was trimmed by 1 base and J by 3 bases, leaving 16 bases between them. The CDR3 consists of 17 residues. Germline CDR1 reads LGHNA; CDR2 reads YNFKEQ. The CDR3 sequence: CASSQAFARAVGNTIYF. As DNA, the CDR3 is TGTGCCAGCAGCCAAGCATTCGCCCGGGCTGTTGGAAACACCATATATTTT.

This clone was seen more than once but under ten times. The chain uses TRBV4-3 and TRBJ1-1; possibly TRBD1 for D (5 bases). The CDR3 runs to 13 residues. V shed 5 bases and J shed 4 bases, with 11 bases lying between them. Germline assignment: CDR1 LGHNA and CDR2 YSLEER. The DNA of the CDR3 is TGCGCCAGCAGCTTGGGGGAGTTCACTGAAGCTTTCTTT. The encoded protein is CASSLGEFTEAFF.

This clone came up once. The chain recombines TRBV5-1 with TRBJ2-1, with a possible D match to TRBD1 (5 bases). CDR3 length: 15 amino acids. The V end lost 1 base, the J end lost 0 bases, and 8 bases lay between the germline ends. The V gene's germline CDR1 is SGHRS and CDR2 YFSETQ. DNA of the CDR3: TGCGCCAGCAGCTTGACAGGAAGCTCCTACAATGAGCAGTTCTTC. This codes for CASSLTGSSYNEQFF.

The chain is built from TRBV2 and TRBJ2-5, with TRBD1 matching over 8 bases. Per the germline V gene, CDR1 is SNHLY and CDR2 is FYNNEI. The CDR3 extends over 15 amino acids. Losses at the gene ends were 4 bases for V and 1 base for J; bases not matched to a gene: 5. The CDR3 spells CASSGQGPVQETQYF. The CDR3 DNA reads TGTGCCAGCAGTGGACAGGGGCCGGTCCAAGAGACCCAGTACTTC. The variable domain in full, with the rest retrieved from reference TRBV2 and TRBJ2-5, is EPEVTQTPSHQVTQMGQEVILRCVPISNHLYFYWYRQILGQKVEFLVSFYNNEISEKSEIFDDQFSVERPDGSNFTLKIRSTKLEDSAMYFCASSGQGPVQETQYFGPGTRLLVL.

The chain has TRBV7-6 and TRBJ1-3; no reliable D call. The CDR3 totals 12 residues. With 4 bases removed from V and 9 bases from J, the gap between germline ends came to 10 bases. Germline CDR1 reads SGHVS; CDR2 reads FNYEAQ. The CDR3 DNA reads as TGTGCCAGCAGCTCCACCGGAGGCACCATATATTTT. As protein: CASSSTGGTIYF.

The chain recombines TRBV28 with TRBJ1-5, with 7 positions matching TRBD1. CDR1 is MDHEN, CDR2 SYDVKM, per germline. V lost 2 bases and J lost 2; bases outside the gene matches: 3. The CDR3 is 15 amino acids. The chain's CDR3 is CASSLAGQGNQPQHF. Written as DNA, the CDR3 is TGTGCCAGCAGTTTAGCCGGACAGGGCAATCAGCCCCAGCATTTT.

The gene calls are TRBV18 and TRBJ2-3; D remains ambiguous. Germline V lookup: CDR1 KGHSH, CDR2 LQKENI. Trimming removed 1 base from V and 3 bases from J, with 8 bases in between. CDR3 length: 14 amino acids. The CDR3 region is CASSPLTGTDTQYF. Written as DNA, the CDR3 is TGTGCCAGCTCACCACTTACCGGAACAGATACGCAGTATTTT.

This rearrangement joins TRBV19 to TRBJ1-4; perhaps TRBD1 as D (6 bases). CDR1 and CDR2 from the germline V gene are LNHDA and SQIVND (reference sequence). The CDR3 spans 15 residues. The V end was cut by 8 bases, the J end by 3 bases, with 16 bases between. The CDR3 DNA sequence: TGTGCCAGTGGCCCAGGACAGACATCTAATGAAAAACTGTTTTTT. Translation: CASGPGQTSNEKLFF.

This chain joins TRBV5-1 and TRBJ2-3; D is unresolved. Deletions cut 0 bases from V and 1 base from J, with 12 bases between. The CDR3 runs to 16 residues. The germline V gene encodes CDR1 SGHRS and CDR2 YFSETQ. In nucleotides, the CDR3 is TGCGCCAGCAGCTTGGCCATCGGATTCCGCACAGATACGCAGTATTTT. As protein: CASSLAIGFRTDTQYF.

Remarks on this clone: No conserved phenylalanine or tryptophan ends this CDR3, so it is likely a read error. The limits of the CDR3 on the DNA are not certain, so only TCRdb's listed CDR3 is given. This sequence joins TRBV30 and TRBJ2-7; whether TRBD1, the table's D call, matches the DNA was not checked. The germline V gene encodes CDR1 GTSNPN and CDR2 SVGIG (reference sequence). Including both end residues, the CDR3 is 11 amino acids long. Here the CDR3 reads CAWLVGALLLI.

The rearrangement links TRBV6-1 to TRBJ2-3; 10 nucleotides line up with TRBD2. After removal of 5 bases from V and 1 base from J, the junction contained 3 bases not matched to a gene. From germline, CDR1 is MNHNS and CDR2 SASEGT. There are 15 residues in the CDR3. CDR3 nucleotides: TGTGCCAGCAGTCTAGCGGGAGTAGGCACAGATACGCAGTATTTT. Translation gives CASSLAGVGTDTQYF.

This clone has only a few counts. The chain employs TRBV7-9 and TRBJ1-1, with D possibly TRBD1 on 6 matching bases. The germline CDR1 and CDR2 sequences are SEHNR and FQNEAQ (reference sequence). This CDR3 spans 13 amino acids. V was cut by 8 bases and J by 1 base, with 11 bases left in between. CDR3 loop: CASGLQGNTEAFF. In nucleotides, the CDR3 is TGTGCCAGCGGTCTACAGGGGAACACTGAAGCTTTCTTT.

The V and J genes are TRBV2 and TRBJ1-5; no firm D call. The CDR3 spans 13 residues. The germline CDR1 and CDR2 sequences are SNHLY and FYNNEI. Trimming took 5 bases from V and 5 from J, leaving 10 bases between them. The CDR3 protein is CASSPDQDQPQHF. The DNA of the CDR3 is TGTGCCAGCAGTCCGGACCAAGATCAGCCCCAGCATTTT.

The genes are TRBV9 and TRBJ2-4, with 8 bases aligning to TRBD2. CDR1 and CDR2 (germline): SGDLS, YYNGEE. V shed 4 bases, J shed 4 bases, and the junction held 19 bases outside the gene matches. The length of the CDR3 is 19 residues. This CDR3 is CASSPRLGSGNGAKNIQYF. The CDR3 coding sequence is TGTGCCAGCAGCCCCCGCTTGGGTAGCGGGAATGGGGCAAAAAACATTCAGTACTTC.

The table lists this clone with a few counts. The chain links TRBV6-4 to TRBJ1-6; weak D call: TRBD1 (5 bases). CDR1 MRHNA and CDR2 SNTAGT come from the germline V gene. The V end was cut by 2 bases, the J end by 15 bases, with 14 bases between. This CDR3 has 13 residues. The CDR3 spells CASSDETRGLLHF. The CDR3 DNA sequence: TGTGCCAGCAGTGACGAAACCCGGGGACTCCTCCACTTT.

The chain joins TRBV5-1 to TRBJ1-4; TRBD1 matches at 7 bases. The CDR3 totals 18 residues. The V gene end was trimmed by 1 base and the J gene end by 6 bases; junction bases not matched to a gene: 15. Germline V CDR1 and CDR2: SGHRS, YFSETQ. The CDR3 sequence is CASSLTGIGGAFYEKLFF. In DNA form, the CDR3 reads TGCGCCAGCAGCTTGACCGGGATAGGGGGCGCTTTTTATGAAAAACTGTTTTTT. Full variable domain (outside the CDR3, taken from reference TRBV5-1 and TRBJ1-4): KAGVTQTPRYLIKTRGQQVTLSCSPISGHRSVSWYQQTPGQGLQFLFEYFSETQRNKGNFPGRFSGRQFSNSRSEMNVSTLELGDSALYLCASSLTGIGGAFYEKLFFGSGTQLSVL.

V usage is TRBV29-1 and J usage is TRBJ1-2; D call uncertain. The V gene lost 0 bases and the J gene lost 1 base, with 12 bases spanning the gap. The CDR3 consists of 15 residues. Germline V gives CDR1 SQVTM, CDR2 ANQGSEA. CDR3 residues: CSVEDSRSGNYGYTF. In DNA, the CDR3 is TGCAGCGTTGAAGATTCCCGAAGTGGTAACTATGGCTACACCTTC.

As regards this clone: Other DNA sequences in this specimen translate into the identical CDR3. The V and J genes are TRBV6-5 and TRBJ2-1; no clear D gene. The CDR3 runs 11 residues. Looked up from germline, CDR1 is MNHEY and CDR2 is SVGAGI. V dropped 5 bases and J dropped 4 bases, with 3 bases sitting between them. CDR3 DNA: TGTGCCAGCAGTCAGTACAATGAGCAGTTCTTC. It codes for CASSQYNEQFF.

This chain links TRBV5-4 with TRBJ2-2, with D perhaps TRBD1 (5 bases). Germline V gene lookup returns CDR1 SGHNT and CDR2 YYREEE (reference sequence). V dropped 0 bases and J dropped 4 bases, with 10 bases sitting between them. This CDR3 has 15 residues. The CDR3 spells CASSLAQAPTGELFF. Here the CDR3 DNA reads TGTGCCAGCAGCTTGGCACAGGCTCCCACCGGGGAGCTGTTTTTT.